This record concerns one T cell receptor (beta chain) sequence. In the study's own analysis: Amplification of reference gene primers was used by the study to estimate nucleated cell counts. The table came from immunoSEQ multiplex PCR; TCRdb's copy has only in-frame clones and leaves some out. V, J and clone size were drawn from that table, and D and trimming were deduced from the DNA. This sample has 150,000 to 250,000 clones, with around four fifths found just once. These data originate in a study of blood T cell repertoires in COVID-19. Study-wide background: Acute-phase and convalescent COVID-19 samples originated in the United States, Italy and Spain.

V lost 3 bases and J lost 4; bases outside the gene matches: 6. The CDR3 totals 16 residues. Germline V gene data show CDR1 as MNHEY and CDR2 as SMNVEV (reference sequence). The chain recombines TRBV27 with TRBJ1-2; 12 bases agree with TRBD1. The sequence came from a human donor with acute or convalescent COVID-19. The donor label of this sample is uncertain. The sample taken for sequencing was peripheral blood. The CDR3 is CASSFAGTGGIYGYTF. CDR3 in DNA: TGTGCCAGCAGTTTTGCAGGGACAGGGGGCATCTATGGCTACACCTTC.